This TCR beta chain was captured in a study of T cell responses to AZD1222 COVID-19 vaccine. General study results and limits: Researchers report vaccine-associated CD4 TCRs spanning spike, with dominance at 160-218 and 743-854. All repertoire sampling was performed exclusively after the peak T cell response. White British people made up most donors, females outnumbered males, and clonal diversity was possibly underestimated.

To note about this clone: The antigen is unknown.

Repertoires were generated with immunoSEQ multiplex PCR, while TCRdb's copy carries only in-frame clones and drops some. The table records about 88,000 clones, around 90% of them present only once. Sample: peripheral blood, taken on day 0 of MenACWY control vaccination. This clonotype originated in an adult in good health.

DNA of the CDR3: TGTGCCAGCAGCCCCCTGACAGGGTCTGGAAACACCATATATTTT. It is translated as CASSPLTGSGNTIYF. The rearrangement uses TRBV11-2 and TRBJ1-3, with TRBD1 matching 7 bases. The junction had 5 bases not matched to a gene; V was cut back by 5 bases and J by 1 base. Germline values: CDR1 SGHAT, CDR2 FQNNGV. The CDR3 is 15 amino acids.